The rows below give T cell receptor beta chains drawn from one sample of a study of technical replicates of blood from several donors. This table comes from immunoSEQ multiplex PCR, and its TCRdb copy is limited to in-frame clones, with some not included. This table has 75,000 to 100,000 clones, approximately 94% appearing once. Sequenced: T cells isolated from PBMCs. These receptors originate from a human donor in good health. The CDR3 runs from the conserved cysteine through the conserved F or W. Fields, in order: CDR3 protein, CDR3 DNA, V gene, D gene, J gene, clone size. A D gene is named only where the DNA matches it firmly. Some rows mark clone size as missing; the rest say once, few, many or name a class of expanded clone.

CDR3aa: CASSYDGTGQLPQHF
CDR3nt: TGTGCCAGCAGTTACGACGGGACAGGGCAGTTGCCCCAGCATTTT
v_gene: TRBV6-5
d_gene: TRBD1
j_gene: TRBJ1-5
abundance: -

CDR3aa: CASRSGTGYQPQHF
CDR3nt: TGTGCCAGCAGGTCCGGGACAGGGTATCAGCCCCAGCATTTT
v_gene: TRBV27
d_gene: TRBD1
j_gene: TRBJ1-5
abundance: -

CDR3aa: CASKLTGRISGANVLTF
CDR3nt: TGTGCCAGCAAATTGACAGGGCGAATCTCTGGGGCCAACGTCCTGACTTTC
v_gene: TRBV27
d_gene: TRBD1
j_gene: TRBJ2-6
abundance: -

CDR3aa: CASSQGSDGETQYF
CDR3nt: TGTGCCAGCAGCCAGGGATCTGATGGGGAGACCCAGTACTTC
v_gene: TRBV13
d_gene: -
j_gene: TRBJ2-5
abundance: -

CDR3aa: CASSPVTSGRSETQYF
CDR3nt: TGTGCCAGCAGCCCGGTGACTAGCGGGAGATCTGAGACCCAGTACTTC
v_gene: TRBV7-7
d_gene: TRBD2
j_gene: TRBJ2-5
abundance: -

CDR3aa: CASSLVRVPNGELFF
CDR3nt: TGTGCCAGCAGTCTCGTGAGGGTCCCTAACGGGGAGCTGTTTTTT
v_gene: TRBV11-2
d_gene: -
j_gene: TRBJ2-2
abundance: -

CDR3aa: CASSKTGAEYEQYF
CDR3nt: TGTGCCAGCAGTAAAACAGGGGCGGAGTACGAGCAGTACTTC
v_gene: TRBV6-1
d_gene: TRBD1
j_gene: TRBJ2-7
abundance: -

CDR3aa: CASSPGGGVLF
CDR3nt: TGTGCCAGCTCACCAGGGGGAGGGGTCCTCTTC
v_gene: TRBV18
d_gene: TRBD2
j_gene: TRBJ2-7
abundance: -

CDR3aa: CASSREITDTQYF
CDR3nt: TGTGCCAGCAGTCGGGAGATCACAGATACGCAGTATTTT
v_gene: TRBV6-4
d_gene: -
j_gene: TRBJ2-3
abundance: -

CDR3aa: CASSLVTGTLRHEQFF
CDR3nt: TGTGCCAGCAGCTTAGTAACAGGGACCCTGAGGCATGAGCAGTTCTTC
v_gene: TRBV11-2
d_gene: -
j_gene: TRBJ2-1
abundance: -

CDR3aa: CAIRAGSSYEQYF
CDR3nt: TGTGCCATCAGGGCAGGAAGCTCCTACGAGCAGTACTTC
v_gene: TRBV10-3
d_gene: -
j_gene: TRBJ2-7
abundance: -

CDR3aa: CASSQSNRGGKYF
CDR3nt: TGTGCCAGCAGCCAATCGAACAGGGGCGGCAAGTACTTC
v_gene: TRBV14
d_gene: TRBD1
j_gene: TRBJ2-7
abundance: -

CDR3aa: CASSLGATEAFF
CDR3nt: TGTGCCAGCAGCTTAGGGGCCACTGAAGCTTTCTTT
v_gene: TRBV7-9
d_gene: -
j_gene: TRBJ1-1
abundance: -

CDR3aa: CASRGRQGGKLFF
CDR3nt: TGTGCCAGTAGGGGTCGACAGGGAGGAAAACTGTTTTTT
v_gene: TRBV19
d_gene: TRBD1
j_gene: TRBJ1-4
abundance: -

CDR3aa: CASSQDSTGQYF
CDR3nt: TGCGCCAGCAGCCAAGATAGTACCGGGCAGTACTTC
v_gene: TRBV4-1
d_gene: -
j_gene: TRBJ2-7
abundance: once

CDR3aa: CASSSTGFDYGYTF
CDR3nt: TGTGCCAGCAGTTCGACAGGTTTTGACTATGGCTACACCTTC
v_gene: TRBV27
d_gene: -
j_gene: TRBJ1-2
abundance: -

CDR3aa: CASSSTGLQETQYF
CDR3nt: TGTGCCAGCAGCTCGACAGGGTTACAAGAGACCCAGTACTTC
v_gene: TRBV7-3
d_gene: TRBD1
j_gene: TRBJ2-5
abundance: -

CDR3aa: CASNQGRENIQYF
CDR3nt: TGTGCCAGTAACCAGGGTCGGGAAAACATTCAGTACTTC
v_gene: TRBV19
d_gene: -
j_gene: TRBJ2-4
abundance: -

CDR3aa: CASSIEGANYGYTF
CDR3nt: TGTGCCAGCAGTATCGAAGGAGCTAACTATGGCTACACCTTC
v_gene: TRBV2
d_gene: -
j_gene: TRBJ1-2
abundance: -

CDR3aa: CASSRDRGAYEQYF
CDR3nt: TGTGCCAGCAGCCGGGACCGGGGGGCCTACGAGCAGTACTTC
v_gene: TRBV6-6
d_gene: TRBD2
j_gene: TRBJ2-7
abundance: -

CDR3aa: CAWSVLSGGYGYTF
CDR3nt: TGTGCCTGGAGTGTACTGTCAGGGGGCTACGGCTACACCTTC
v_gene: TRBV30
d_gene: TRBD1
j_gene: TRBJ1-2
abundance: -

CDR3aa: CATRDRGAFYGYTF
CDR3nt: TGTGCCACCCGGGACAGGGGGGCCTTCTATGGCTACACCTTC
v_gene: TRBV28
d_gene: TRBD1
j_gene: TRBJ1-2
abundance: -

CDR3aa: CASSLAGGSTDTQYF
CDR3nt: TGTGCCAGCAGCTTAGCCGGCGGGAGCACAGATACGCAGTATTTT
v_gene: TRBV11-3
d_gene: -
j_gene: TRBJ2-3
abundance: -

CDR3aa: CSVEGDRTSSTDTQYF
CDR3nt: TGCAGCGTTGAAGGAGACAGGACCTCTAGCACAGATACGCAGTATTTT
v_gene: TRBV29-1
d_gene: -
j_gene: TRBJ2-3
abundance: -

CDR3aa: CASSFIGGVHGYTF
CDR3nt: TGTGCCAGCAGTTTTATAGGGGGGGTACATGGCTACACCTTC
v_gene: TRBV27
d_gene: -
j_gene: TRBJ1-2
abundance: -

CDR3aa: CASSLDRVSWGNTIYF
CDR3nt: TGTGCCAGCAGCTTGGACAGGGTTTCCTGGGGAAACACCATATATTTT
v_gene: TRBV7-9
d_gene: TRBD1
j_gene: TRBJ1-3
abundance: -

CDR3aa: CASSLTPYQPQHF
CDR3nt: TGTGCCAGCAGCCTGACTCCTTATCAGCCCCAGCATTTT
v_gene: TRBV4-2
d_gene: -
j_gene: TRBJ1-5
abundance: -

CDR3aa: CASSSRDILRYEQYF
CDR3nt: TGTGCCAGCAGCTCCCGGGACATCCTGAGGTACGAGCAGTACTTC
v_gene: TRBV7-9
d_gene: -
j_gene: TRBJ2-7
abundance: -

CDR3aa: CASSIIHNTEAFF
CDR3nt: TGTGCCAGTAGTATCATACACAACACTGAAGCTTTCTTT
v_gene: TRBV19
d_gene: -
j_gene: TRBJ1-1
abundance: -

CDR3aa: CASSFTSAYEQYF
CDR3nt: TGTGCCAGCAGTTTCACTAGCGCTTACGAGCAGTACTTC
v_gene: TRBV27
d_gene: TRBD2
j_gene: TRBJ2-7
abundance: -

CDR3aa: CASSVDSSGANVLTF
CDR3nt: TGCGCCAGCAGCGTTGACAGCTCTGGGGCCAACGTCCTGACTTTC
v_gene: TRBV5-1
d_gene: -
j_gene: TRBJ2-6
abundance: once

CDR3aa: CASSSNRAGNTIYF
CDR3nt: TGTGCCAGCAGCTCGAACAGGGCTGGAAACACCATATATTTT
v_gene: TRBV7-2
d_gene: -
j_gene: TRBJ1-3
abundance: -

CDR3aa: CASSPDREVCEQYF
CDR3nt: TGTGCCAGCAGCCCGGACAGGGAAGTTTGCGAGCAGTACTTC
v_gene: TRBV7-9
d_gene: TRBD1
j_gene: TRBJ2-7
abundance: -

CDR3aa: CASSFRTSGSTGELFF
CDR3nt: TGTGCCAGCAGCTTTAGGACTAGCGGGAGCACCGGGGAGCTGTTTTTT
v_gene: TRBV9
d_gene: TRBD2
j_gene: TRBJ2-2
abundance: -

CDR3aa: CASSIARGLSYGYTF
CDR3nt: TGTGCCAGTAGTATAGCCAGGGGGCTATCCTATGGCTACACCTTC
v_gene: TRBV19
d_gene: TRBD1
j_gene: TRBJ1-2
abundance: -

CDR3aa: CASSQQGAEALIYNEQFF
CDR3nt: TGTGCCAGCAGCCAACAGGGGGCCGAGGCCCTGATATACAATGAGCAGTTCTTC
v_gene: TRBV5-6
d_gene: TRBD1
j_gene: TRBJ2-1
abundance: -

CDR3aa: CASSQLANEQFF
CDR3nt: TGTGCCAGCAGCCAACTAGCCAATGAGCAGTTCTTC
v_gene: TRBV5-4
d_gene: -
j_gene: TRBJ2-1
abundance: -

CDR3aa: CASTRLAGGNEQFF
CDR3nt: TGTGCCAGTACCAGACTAGCGGGAGGCAATGAGCAGTTCTTC
v_gene: TRBV19
d_gene: TRBD2
j_gene: TRBJ2-1
abundance: -

CDR3aa: CASSLQGSYNEQFF
CDR3nt: TGTGCCAGCAGTTTACAGGGCTCCTACAATGAGCAGTTCTTC
v_gene: TRBV27
d_gene: -
j_gene: TRBJ2-1
abundance: once

CDR3aa: CASSPGQYEQYF
CDR3nt: TGTGCCAGCAGTCCAGGACAGTACGAGCAGTACTTC
v_gene: TRBV28
d_gene: -
j_gene: TRBJ2-7
abundance: -

CDR3aa: CASSPLLRDRRLAGVSETQYF
CDR3nt: TGCGCCAGCAGCCCACTTTTACGGGACCGTCGGCTAGCGGGAGTATCAGAGACCCAGTACTTC
v_gene: TRBV4-3
d_gene: TRBD2
j_gene: TRBJ2-5
abundance: -

CDR3aa: CASSQTPYEQYF
CDR3nt: TGTGCCAGCAGCCAAACTCCCTACGAGCAGTACTTC
v_gene: TRBV4-2
d_gene: -
j_gene: TRBJ2-7
abundance: -

CDR3aa: CASSPRDRDYGYTF
CDR3nt: TGCGCCAGCAGCCCCCGGGACAGGGACTATGGCTACACCTTC
v_gene: TRBV5-1
d_gene: TRBD1
j_gene: TRBJ1-2
abundance: -

CDR3aa: CASSREGADYEQYF
CDR3nt: TGTGCCAGCAGCCGAGAGGGGGCTGACTACGAGCAGTACTTC
v_gene: TRBV7-7
d_gene: TRBD1
j_gene: TRBJ2-7
abundance: -

CDR3aa: CSVEHRGKSEQYF
CDR3nt: TGCAGCGTTGAGCACAGGGGAAAGTCCGAGCAGTACTTC
v_gene: TRBV29-1
d_gene: TRBD1
j_gene: TRBJ2-7
abundance: -

CDR3aa: CSVRGNEQFF
CDR3nt: TGCAGCGTTAGGGGGAATGAGCAGTTCTTC
v_gene: TRBV29-1
d_gene: -
j_gene: TRBJ2-1
abundance: -

CDR3aa: CASGLVRQGGDTGELFF
CDR3nt: TGTGCTAGTGGTTTGGTCAGACAGGGGGGGGACACCGGGGAGCTGTTTTTT
v_gene: TRBV12-5
d_gene: TRBD1
j_gene: TRBJ2-2
abundance: -

CDR3aa: CASRRLAETQYF
CDR3nt: TGTGCCAGCAGAAGACTAGCAGAGACCCAGTACTTC
v_gene: TRBV2
d_gene: TRBD2
j_gene: TRBJ2-5
abundance: -

CDR3aa: CASSIRGRGESGEQYF
CDR3nt: TGTGCCAGTAGTATAAGGGGCAGGGGGGAGTCCGGCGAGCAGTACTTC
v_gene: TRBV19
d_gene: -
j_gene: TRBJ2-7
abundance: -